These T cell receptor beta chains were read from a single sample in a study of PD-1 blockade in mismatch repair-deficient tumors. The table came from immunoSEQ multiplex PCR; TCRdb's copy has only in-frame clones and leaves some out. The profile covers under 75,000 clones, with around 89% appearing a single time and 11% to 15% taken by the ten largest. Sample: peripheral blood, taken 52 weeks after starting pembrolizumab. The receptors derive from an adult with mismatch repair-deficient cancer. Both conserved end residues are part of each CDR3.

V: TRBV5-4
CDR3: CASSSTGMGWDTQYF

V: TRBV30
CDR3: CAWSVRSSSSGYTF

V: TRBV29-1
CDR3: CSVVTGQGHEQYF

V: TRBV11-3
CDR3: CASSLDWSRWSGNIQETQYF

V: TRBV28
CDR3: CASKSGTVNTGELFF

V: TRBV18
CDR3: CASSPKRESNEQFF

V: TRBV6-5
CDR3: CASRVKGADTQYF

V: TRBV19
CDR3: CASSYQDREVLDTDTQYF

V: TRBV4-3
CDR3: CASSPGTGDAGLEFF

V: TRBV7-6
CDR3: CASSSGSSTDTQYF

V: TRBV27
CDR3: CASSHTLAGGVYEQYF

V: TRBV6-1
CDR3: CASTSGTRGRGKLFF

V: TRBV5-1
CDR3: CASSLSGRTNYGYTF

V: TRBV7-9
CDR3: CASSSMGAANEKLFF

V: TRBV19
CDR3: CASSPDSLGMSSYNEQFF

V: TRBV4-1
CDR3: CASSQVSNTDTQYF

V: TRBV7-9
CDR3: CASRDSRETQYF

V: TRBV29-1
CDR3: CSAGGGLVGYTF

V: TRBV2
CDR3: CARAVYGTSFHNEQFF

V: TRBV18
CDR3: CASSPPSGRPGELFF

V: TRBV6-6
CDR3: CASRDRGYGYTF

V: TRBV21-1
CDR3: CASSKEATLGAFF

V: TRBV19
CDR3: CATEMQGAQYF

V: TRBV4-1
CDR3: CASSQAATAPGELFF

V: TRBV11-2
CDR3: CASSLVMFSGRLTGEQYF

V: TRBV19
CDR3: CASSILAGGPYEQYF

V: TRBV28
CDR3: CASSPRGQGKTQYF

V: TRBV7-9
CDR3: CASSKPRDRAGNYGYTF

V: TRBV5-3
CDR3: CARSSDSGTSGIHPSGHNEQFF

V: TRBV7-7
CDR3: CASSPSYGGTGELFF

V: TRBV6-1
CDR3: CASSETGASYEQYF

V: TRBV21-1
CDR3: CASSEPGRVYTTGELFF

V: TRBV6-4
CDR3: CASSSEANTGELFF

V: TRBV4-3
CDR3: CASSYGSPSSGYTF

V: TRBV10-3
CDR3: CAISESQGGRFEQYF

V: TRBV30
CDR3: CAWTGSYNEQFF

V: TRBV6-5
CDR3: CASWGLAGTDTQYF

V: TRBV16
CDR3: CASSLRDRGLLGYTF

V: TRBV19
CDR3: CASSISGLAGTTYEQYF

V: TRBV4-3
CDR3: CASSPSVYNEQFF

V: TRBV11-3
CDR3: CASSQRGGNTDTQYF

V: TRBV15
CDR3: CATSRDRRGWEQFF

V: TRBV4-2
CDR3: CASSPTSPGELFF

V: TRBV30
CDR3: CAWSTGSLITEAFF

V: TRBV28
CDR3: CASSFSSFSNQPQHF

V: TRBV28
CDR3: CASSLLGPINEGQFF

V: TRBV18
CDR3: CASSPKNLGGGEQFF

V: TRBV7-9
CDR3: CASSRTNTEAFF

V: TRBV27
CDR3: CASSLSGMAMNTEAFF

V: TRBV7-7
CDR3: CASSIRIRQAAGSSYEQYF

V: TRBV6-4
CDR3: CASSEGLGTGELFF

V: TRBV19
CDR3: CASSMTSGTDTQYF

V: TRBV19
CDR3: CASSIGGTPHWAGVYNEQFF

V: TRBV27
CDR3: CASSPRDTSYEQYF

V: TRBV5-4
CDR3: CASSSLGGLATNEQFF

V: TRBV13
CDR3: CASSLAGGGYEQYF

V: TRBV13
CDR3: CASSLGPSNNNEQFF

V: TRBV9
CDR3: CASSGGQGAPNEQFF

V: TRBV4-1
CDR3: CASSQEQGAPSYEQYF

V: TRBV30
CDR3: CAWISPGQGHEQYF